This entry is about one T cell receptor beta chain. The method was immunoSEQ multiplex PCR; TCRdb's version includes in-frame clones alone and lacks a portion of them. The top ten hold approximately 7.6% of the sample, which has about 200,000 clones, 75% to 90% seen once. Seattle patients were enrolled during active infection and followed longitudinally. The sample originates from a study of blood T cell repertoires in COVID-19. Across the whole study: Collection of acute and convalescent COVID-19 samples took place in the United States, Italy and Spain. T cells, B-cell-depleted T cells, or PBMCs provided the cDNA or gDNA that served as material.

V trimming: 1 base; J trimming: 4 bases; junction bases outside the gene matches: 12. The CDR3 length is 19 residues. Germline lookup yields CDR1 LGHDT and CDR2 YNNKEL (reference sequence). The source is a woman older than 75 with COVID-19, enrolled during active disease. V is TRBV3-1 (or the pseudogene TRBV3-2) and J is TRBJ1-3, with 11 bases fitting TRBD1. Specimen: peripheral blood. CDR3 nucleotide sequence: TGTGCCAGCAGCCAAGTAATCCCGGACAGGGGGCGAGGAGGAAACACCATATATTTT. Encoded protein: CASSQVIPDRGRGGNTIYF.